This T cell receptor (beta chain) was sequenced for a study of T cell repertoires in cytomegalovirus infection. Study background: Public signatures in TCR beta pointed to CMV infection and matching HLA type. Study-wide findings and caveats: Carriers of CMV and the relevant HLA type were discriminated by public TCR beta frequency. HLA-C-restricted CMV-specific TCR beta clonotypes prevailed in the ex vivo response.

CDR3 size: 15 residues. Germline V gene sequence: CDR1 GTSNPN, CDR2 SVGIG (reference sequence). As regards this clonotype: As yet, its antigen is unknown. The junction departs from the called germline gene at one end, perhaps through a read error.

MiXCR was run by TCRdb on the reads, yielding one entry per CDR3 protein. Seen here are 100,000 or so distinct CDR3 sequences, 25% to 35% observed once, and the top ten hold about 72%. This specimen was CD8+ T cells from cultured PBMCs, taken from culture after CMV antigen stimulation. This sequence joins TRBV30 and TRBJ2-7; TRBD1 agrees at 9 bases. The clonotype comes from a human donor in good health (CMV status not recorded). Some clones in this sample may be carry-over from other donors' samples. The CDR3 sequence is CAWFGAGQGIYEQYF. The CDR3 DNA reads as TGTGCCTGGTTCGGGGCGGGACAGGGAATTTACGAACAGTACTTC. The full variable domain, in which reference TRBV30 and TRBJ2-7 provide the parts outside the CDR3, is SQTIHQWPATLVQPVGSPLSLECTVEGTSNPNLYWYRQAAGRGLQLLFYSVGIGQISSEVPQNLSASRPQDRQFILSSKKLLLSDSGFYLCAWFGAGQGIYEQYFGPGTRLTVT.